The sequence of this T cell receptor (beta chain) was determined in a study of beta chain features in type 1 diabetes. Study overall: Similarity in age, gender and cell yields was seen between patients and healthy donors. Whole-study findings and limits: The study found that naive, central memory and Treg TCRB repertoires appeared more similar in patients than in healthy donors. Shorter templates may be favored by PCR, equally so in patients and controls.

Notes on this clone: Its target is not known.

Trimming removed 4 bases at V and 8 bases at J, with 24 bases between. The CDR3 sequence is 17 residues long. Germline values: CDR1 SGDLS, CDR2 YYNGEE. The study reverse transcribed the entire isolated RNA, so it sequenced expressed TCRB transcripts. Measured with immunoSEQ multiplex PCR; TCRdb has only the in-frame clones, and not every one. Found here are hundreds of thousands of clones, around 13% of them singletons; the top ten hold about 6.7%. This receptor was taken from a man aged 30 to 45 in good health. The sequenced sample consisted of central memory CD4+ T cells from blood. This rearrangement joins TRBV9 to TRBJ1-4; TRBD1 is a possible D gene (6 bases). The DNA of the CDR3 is TGTGCCAGCAGCAGACGAGGGGGGCTCGACCAGTTGGAAAAACTGTTTTTT. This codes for CASSRRGGLDQLEKLFF.